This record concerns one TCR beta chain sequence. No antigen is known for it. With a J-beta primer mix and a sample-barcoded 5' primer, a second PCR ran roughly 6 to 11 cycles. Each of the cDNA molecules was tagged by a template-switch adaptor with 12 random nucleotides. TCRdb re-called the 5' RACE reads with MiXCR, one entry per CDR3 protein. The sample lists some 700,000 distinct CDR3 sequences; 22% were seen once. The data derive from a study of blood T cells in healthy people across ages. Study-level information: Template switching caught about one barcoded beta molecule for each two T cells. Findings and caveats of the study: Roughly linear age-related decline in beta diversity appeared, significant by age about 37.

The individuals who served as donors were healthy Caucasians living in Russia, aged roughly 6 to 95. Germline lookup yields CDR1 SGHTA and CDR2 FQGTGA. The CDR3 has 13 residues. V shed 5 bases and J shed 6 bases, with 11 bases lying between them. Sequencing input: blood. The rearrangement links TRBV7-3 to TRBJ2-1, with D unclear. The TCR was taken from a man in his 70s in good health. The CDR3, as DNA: TGTGCCAGCAGCCCCATGACCCGCAATGAGCAGTTCTTC. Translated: CASSPMTRNEQFF. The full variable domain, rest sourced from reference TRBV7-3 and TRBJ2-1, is GAGVSQTPSNKVTEKGKYVELRCDPISGHTALYWYRQSLGQGPEFLIYFQGTGAADDSGLPNDRFFAVRPEGSVSTLKIQRTERGDSAVYLCASSPMTRNEQFFGPGTRLTVL.